Only a few counts were recorded for the clone carrying this T cell receptor beta chain. Its target is unknown. PCR used 60 Vbeta primers and 13 Jbeta primers. Sequencing used immunoSEQ multiplex PCR; TCRdb keeps in-frame clones, though not all of them. Among some 140,000 clones, around 81% were seen once, and the ten largest hold around 5.6%. The germline V gene has CDR1 SEHNR and CDR2 FQNEAQ (reference sequence). The V and J ends lost 5 bases and 8 bases respectively, with 15 bases between them. CDR3 length: 13 residues. The data were taken from a study of cytomegalovirus exposure and HLA in healthy donors. The study, taken as a whole, reports: Looking again later, the authors saw that most CMV-associated TCR beta chains seemed HLA-restricted. Overall, approximately 180 TCR beta chains were annotated as cytomegalovirus-associated. The sole available immune exposure information was CMV serostatus.

The V gene is TRBV7-9, the J gene TRBJ1-1; perhaps TRBD1 as D (6 bases). This clonotype originated in a woman between 40 and 55 years old in good health and CMV-seropositive. The sequenced sample consisted of PBMCs. Written as DNA, the CDR3 is TGTGCCAGCAGCCATCCTATAGACAGGGAAGCTTTCTTT. Translated: CASSHPIDREAFF.